The rows below give T cell receptor beta chains drawn from one sample of a study of CD8 T cell repertoires and HIV-1 epitope variants. The data were produced by immunoSEQ multiplex PCR, yet TCRdb's version contains in-frame clones alone and is incomplete. The repertoire holds thousands of clones, with roughly 70% as singletons. These receptors have no identified antigens. The sequenced sample was cultured CD8+ T cells derived from PBMCs. These receptor sequences come from a male donor with HIV. CDR3s include the opening cysteine and the closing phenylalanine or tryptophan. A D gene is named only where the DNA matches it firmly. Clone size is shown for a subset of rows, as once, few, many or a class of expanded clone.

clone_size,cdr3_length,d_call,v_call,j_call,cdr3_aa,cdr3_nt
NA,15,NA,TRBV27,TRBJ2-1,CASSWDGSSYNEQFF,TGTGCCAGCAGTTGGGACGGTAGCTCCTACAATGAGCAGTTCTTC
NA,13,NA,TRBV7-6,TRBJ1-1,CASSLGENTEAFF,TGTGCCAGCAGCTTAGGGGAGAACACTGAAGCTTTCTTT
NA,15,TRBD1,TRBV19,TRBJ1-2,CASSMAGGVLYGYTF,TGTGCCAGTAGTATGGCAGGGGGCGTCCTCTATGGCTACACCTTC
NA,12,NA,TRBV28,TRBJ2-7,CASSLLGLEQYF,TGTGCCAGCAGTTTATTGGGTTTGGAGCAGTACTTC
NA,11,NA,TRBV5-4,TRBJ2-3,CASSHDPGQYF,TGTGCCAGCAGCCATGACCCGGGGCAGTATTTT
NA,14,NA,TRBV28,TRBJ1-6,CASKYLSYNSPLHF,TGTGCCAGCAAATACCTCTCCTATAATTCACCCCTCCACTTT
NA,14,NA,TRBV5-1,TRBJ2-1,CASSLAWQALEQFF,TGCGCCAGCAGCTTGGCGTGGCAGGCCCTTGAGCAGTTCTTC
NA,14,NA,TRBV7-2,TRBJ1-1,CASSPNKGNTEAFF,TGTGCCAGCAGCCCCAACAAAGGGAACACTGAAGCTTTCTTT
NA,13,NA,TRBV4-3,TRBJ1-1,CASSQDIRGGAFF,TGCGCCAGCAGCCAAGATATACGGGGAGGAGCTTTCTTT
once,14,TRBD2,TRBV9,TRBJ2-5,CASSVGEGPETQYF,TGTGCCAGCAGCGTAGGGGAGGGCCCTGAGACCCAGTACTTC
once,17,NA,TRBV5-1,TRBJ2-7,CASSLRKGGLSSYEQYF,TGCGCCAGCAGCCTCAGAAAGGGGGGGCTGAGCTCCTACGAGCAGTACTTC
NA,14,NA,TRBV15,TRBJ2-3,CATSPTRVTDTQYF,TGTGCCACCAGCCCAACTAGGGTGACAGATACGCAGTATTTT
NA,18,TRBD1,TRBV7-3,TRBJ2-6,CASSLMGFTGAGANVLTF,TGTGCCAGCAGCTTAATGGGGTTTACAGGGGCTGGGGCCAACGTCCTGACTTTC
NA,15,NA,TRBV2,TRBJ2-3,CASSEQGRLTDTQYF,TGTGCCAGCAGTGAGCAGGGGCGTCTAACAGATACGCAGTATTTT